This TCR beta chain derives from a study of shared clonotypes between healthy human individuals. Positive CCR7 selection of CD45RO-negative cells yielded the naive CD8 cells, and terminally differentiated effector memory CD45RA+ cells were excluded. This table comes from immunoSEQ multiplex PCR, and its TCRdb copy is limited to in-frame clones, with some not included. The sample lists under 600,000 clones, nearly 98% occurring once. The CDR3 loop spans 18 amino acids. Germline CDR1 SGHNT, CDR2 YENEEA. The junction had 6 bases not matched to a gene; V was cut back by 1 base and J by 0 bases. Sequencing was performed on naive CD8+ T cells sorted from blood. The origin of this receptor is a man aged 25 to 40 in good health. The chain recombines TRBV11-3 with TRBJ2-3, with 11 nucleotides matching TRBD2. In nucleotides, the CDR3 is TGTGCCAGCAGCTTAGTAGCGGGAGGGGCCGCTAGCACAGATACGCAGTATTTT. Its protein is CASSLVAGGAASTDTQYF.